This TCR beta chain was sequenced during a study of T cells in Graves' hyperthyroidism and ophthalmopathy. Study-level points and caveats: Blood shared most expanded thyroid clonotypes above 0.001.

Amplification of TCR beta CDR3 regions was performed using RNA transcripts as template. The HTBI primer set served for first-round RT-PCR of the TCR CDR3. From the multiplex PCR reads, TCRdb called clonotypes with MiXCR, one entry per CDR3 protein. The table lists over 700,000 distinct CDR3 sequences, 30% to 40% of them singletons. About this clonotype itself: What it binds is unknown.

The origin of this receptor is a woman in her 40s with Graves' hyperthyroidism. Sequenced material: blood.

CDR3 protein: CAISDTPGQGSYGYTF. CDR3 nucleotide sequence: TGTGCCATCAGTGACACGCCGGGACAGGGGAGCTATGGCTACACCTTC. The chain is built from TRBV10-3 and TRBJ1-2; 10 nucleotides match TRBD1. Germline V gene sequence: CDR1 ENHRY, CDR2 SYGVKD. The length of the CDR3 is 16 residues. V shed 3 bases and J 4 bases; nucleotides not matched to a gene: 8.